This section outlines one T cell receptor beta chain sequence together with its context. Per the original methods: Reference gene primer amplification in the assay estimated nucleated cell counts. Data came from immunoSEQ multiplex PCR; TCRdb stores just in-frame clones and leaves some out. V, J and clone size are taken as reported in that table, and D and trimming were inferred from the DNA itself. The sample holds about 280,000 clones; around 90% are singletons and the top ten take 9% to 9.5%. The sample belongs to a study of blood T cell repertoires in COVID-19. Whole-study context: Researchers got acute and convalescent COVID-19 samples from the United States, Italy and Spain. T cells, B-cell-depleted T cells, or PBMCs provided the cDNA or gDNA that served as material.

Germline assignment: CDR1 DFQATT and CDR2 SNEGSKA (reference sequence). The CDR3 sequence is 11 residues long. J gave up 7 bases and V 6 bases, and 5 bases lay outside the gene matches. Material: peripheral blood. The sequence was obtained from a man younger than 35 with active or convalescent COVID-19. This chain links TRBV20-1 with TRBJ1-1; 7 bases are shared with TRBD1. Written as DNA, the CDR3 is TGCAGTGCAATACGGGACAGTGAAGCTTTCTTT. Its translation: CSAIRDSEAFF.